The 30 T cell receptor beta chains in this list originate from one sample, sequenced in a study of CD8 T cells in Susac syndrome. The RNA, about 0.45 to 1 ug, was put through reverse transcription using random hexamers. In TCRdb, the immunoSEQ multiplex PCR reads were re-called with MiXCR into one record per CDR3 protein. The sample contains 300,000 to 350,000 distinct CDR3 sequences, about 92% of which appear only once. The sample was CD4+ T cells from PBMCs. These receptors were obtained from a human donor with multiple sclerosis.

CDR3 loop: CASSFYSLAGAISYNEQFF. CDR3 nucleotides: TGTGCCAGCAGTTTTTACTCCCTTGCGGGAGCCATCTCCTACAATGAGCAGTTCTTC. The genes are TRBV12-3 or TRBV12-4 and TRBJ2-1, with TRBD2 matching 7 bases. The CDR3 covers 19 residues. V was clipped by 3 bases and J by 0 bases; unmatched bases: 14.

The sample holds a few counts of this clonotype. The chain joins TRBV5-1 to TRBJ1-5; the D is unclear. The length of the CDR3 is 19 residues. Germline CDR1 SGHRS, CDR2 YFSETQ. V was trimmed by 0 bases and J by 2 bases, leaving 21 bases between them. CDR3 region: CASSLVGLSLRRGNQPQHF. The CDR3 DNA sequence: TGCGCCAGCAGCTTGGTAGGGTTGTCCCTTAGGCGTGGCAATCAGCCCCAGCATTTT.

This CDR3 is CASSQSSGSETQYF. The CDR3 region has the DNA TGTGCCAGCAGCCAATCATCCGGGAGTGAGACCCAGTACTTC. The J gene is TRBJ2-5, the V gene TRBV7-9; possible D gene TRBD2, 6 bases. The V and J ends lost 5 bases and 5 bases respectively, with 15 bases between them. From germline, CDR1 is SEHNR and CDR2 FQNEAQ (reference sequence). This CDR3 region has 14 residues. Variable domain in full (rest from reference TRBV7-9 and TRBJ2-5): DTGVSQNPRHKITKRGQNVTFRCDPISEHNRLYWYRQTLGQGPEFLTYFQNEAQLEKSRLLSDRFSAERPKGSFSTLEIQRTEQGDSAMYLCASSQSSGSETQYFGPGTRLLVL.

J is TRBJ2-7 and V is TRBV5-1, with 11 bases fitting TRBD2. Germline CDR1 reads SGHRS; CDR2 reads YFSETQ. This CDR3 spans 14 amino acids. Trimming cost V 4 bases and J 3 bases; bases outside gene matches: 3. Here the CDR3 DNA reads TGCGCCAGCAGCCTTAGCGGGGGGGACTACGAGCAGTACTTC. Translated: CASSLSGGDYEQYF.

This chain connects TRBV10-1 to TRBJ2-1; the D gene could be TRBD1 or TRBD2 (5 bases each). This CDR3 spans 15 amino acids. Per the germline V gene, CDR1 is WNHNN and CDR2 is SYGVQD (reference sequence). V lost 3 bases and J lost 10, with 19 bases in between. CDR3: CASSDALKGPQEQFF. CDR3 DNA: TGCGCCAGCAGTGACGCCCTAAAGGGACCCCAGGAGCAGTTCTTC.

CDR3 sequence (DNA): TGTGCCAGCAATCGAGGGTATGGCTACACCTTC. As protein: CASNRGYGYTF. This chain uses TRBV9 with TRBJ1-2; the D is unclear. Germline V gene data show CDR1 as SGDLS and CDR2 as YYNGEE. This CDR3 is 11 amino acids long. V lost 6 bases and J lost 5, with 8 bases in between.

This chain joins TRBV30 and TRBJ2-5, with D possibly TRBD2 on 5 matching bases. CDR1 is GTSNPN and CDR2 is SVGIG in the germline V gene (reference sequence). The CDR3 totals 15 residues. V was pared by 0 bases and J by 2 bases, with 13 bases between. Here the CDR3 DNA reads TGTGCCTGGAGTGTAAAATCTAGCTTACAAGAGACCCAGTACTTC. This encodes CAWSVKSSLQETQYF.

This clonotype was detected only once. The chain uses TRBV10-3 and TRBJ2-7; 7 positions match TRBD2. Per the germline V gene, CDR1 is ENHRY and CDR2 is SYGVKD. Losses at the gene ends were 2 bases for V and 5 bases for J; bases not matched to a gene: 6. CDR3 size: 14 residues. As DNA, the CDR3 is TGTGCCATCAGTGAGCCGGGAGGAGGGAACGAGCAGTACTTC. It yields the protein CAISEPGGGNEQYF.

The V call is TRBV30, the J call TRBJ1-1; D not resolved. Germline V gene sequence: CDR1 GTSNPN, CDR2 SVGIG (reference sequence). The CDR3 spans 12 residues. The V end was cut by 2 bases, the J end by 2 bases, with 6 bases between. CDR3 protein: CAWSQFNTEAFF. CDR3 bases: TGTGCCTGGAGTCAGTTTAACACTGAAGCTTTCTTT.

The gene calls are TRBV29-1 and TRBJ1-1, with D possibly matching TRBD1 (6 bases). CDR1 is SQVTM, CDR2 ANQGSEA, per germline. V was clipped by 4 bases and J by 5 bases, with 11 bases between them. The CDR3 spans 12 residues. The CDR3 DNA sequence: TGCAGCGTTGGGGGGGCGAGGACTGAAGCTTTCTTT. Residues: CSVGGARTEAFF.

The rearrangement joins TRBV6-2 or TRBV6-3 to TRBJ2-1; D is tentatively TRBD1 or TRBD2 (5 bases each). The CDR3 sequence is 12 residues long. Germline loops: CDR1 MNHEY, CDR2 SVGEGT. V lost 10 bases and J 5 bases, leaving 12 bases between the germline ends. The CDR3 coding sequence is TGTGCCACCCGGGGCGAGCACAATGAGCAGTTCTTC. Translated: CATRGEHNEQFF.

The table lists this clonotype with a few counts. V and J are TRBV6-5 and TRBJ2-7, with D possibly being TRBD1 (5 bases). Trimming removed 6 bases at V and 3 bases at J, with 15 bases between. The germline gives CDR1 MNHEY, CDR2 SVGAGI. The CDR3 covers 14 residues. This CDR3 is CASRSSRQGYEQYF. For the CDR3, the DNA is TGTGCCAGCAGGTCTTCGAGGCAGGGCTACGAGCAGTACTTC.

The chain joins TRBV4-2 to TRBJ2-7; the match to TRBD2 covers 9 bases. CDR3 length: 17 amino acids. V trimming: 0 bases; J trimming: 1 base; junction bases outside the gene matches: 7. Per the germline V gene, CDR1 is LGHNA and CDR2 is YNFKEQ. The DNA of the CDR3 is TGTGCCAGCAGCCAAGATCTTGTAGCGGGGGCGTCCTACGAGCAGTACTTC. Translating gives CASSQDLVAGASYEQYF.

The rearrangement uses TRBV7-2 and TRBJ1-4, with D uncertain. The germline V gene encodes CDR1 SGHTA and CDR2 FQGNSA. Deletions cut 5 bases from V and 4 bases from J, with 8 bases between. This CDR3 comprises 13 residues. The CDR3 nucleotides read TGTGCCAGCAGCCGACGCAATAATGAAAAACTGTTTTTT. As protein: CASSRRNNEKLFF.

This clonotype was found a few times. The CDR3 loop reads CASSNSRQGLYEQYF. CDR3 sequence (DNA): TGTGCCAGCAGCAACTCTCGACAGGGGCTTTACGAGCAGTACTTC. The chain links TRBV13 to TRBJ2-7; 8 bases match TRBD1. Trimming removed 5 bases from V and 4 bases from J; junction bases left unmatched: 10. Germline CDR1 and CDR2: PRHDT and FYEKMQ (reference sequence). This CDR3 is built from 15 residues.

This clonotype was counted a single time. The chain combines TRBV28 with TRBJ2-6; no reliable D call. Trimming took 6 bases from V and 4 from J, leaving 10 bases between them. The length of the CDR3 is 14 residues. Per germline, CDR1 MDHEN and CDR2 SYDVKM. The CDR3 here is CASSSPRGANVLTF. The CDR3 coding sequence is TGTGCCAGCAGCTCCCCCCGGGGGGCCAACGTCCTGACTTTC.

The chain combines TRBV29-1 with TRBJ1-1; D is unclear. Trimming removed 2 bases at V and 2 bases at J, with 3 bases between. This CDR3 has 11 amino acids. The germline gives CDR1 SQVTM, CDR2 ANQGSEA. The chain's CDR3 is CSVELNTEAFF. CDR3 bases: TGCAGCGTTGAATTAAACACTGAAGCTTTCTTT.

The chain joins TRBV12-3 or TRBV12-4 to TRBJ2-1; TRBD2 matches at 7 bases. Trimming took 3 bases from V and 6 from J; bases not matched to a gene: 8. This CDR3 is built from 15 residues. The CDR3 region is CASSFRSGILNEQFF. The CDR3 bases are TGTGCCAGCAGTTTCCGAAGCGGGATTCTCAATGAGCAGTTCTTC.

The V gene is TRBV7-9, the J gene TRBJ1-1; 7 nucleotides line up with TRBD1. The CDR3 contains 14 residues. Trimming removed 3 bases from V and 9 bases from J; junction bases left unmatched: 10. Looked up from germline, CDR1 is SEHNR and CDR2 is FQNEAQ (reference sequence). The CDR3 loop reads CASSLGRTGSQAFF. CDR3 nucleotide sequence: TGTGCCAGCAGCTTGGGGAGGACAGGATCCCAAGCTTTCTTT.

V and J are TRBV30 and TRBJ1-6, with D possibly being TRBD1 (5 bases). Between the trimmed V and J ends, which lost 8 bases and 8 bases, there was a span of 13 bases. The germline V gene has CDR1 GTSNPN and CDR2 SVGIG (reference sequence). CDR3 length equals 12 residues. CDR3 nucleotide sequence: TGTGCCGGGGGACGAGGGGATTCACCCCTCCACTTT. It yields the protein CAGGRGDSPLHF.

The chain couples TRBV7-2 to TRBJ2-7; TRBD2 agrees at 8 bases. The CDR3 sequence is 14 residues long. Unmatched junction bases numbered 4, after V lost 6 bases and J lost 0 bases. The germline V gene encodes CDR1 SGHTA and CDR2 FQGNSA. Here the CDR3 reads CASSTGGSSYEQYF. The CDR3 DNA follows: TGTGCCAGCAGTACGGGAGGGAGCTCCTACGAGCAGTACTTC.

This chain joins TRBV7-9 and TRBJ2-3; possibly TRBD2 for D (5 bases). V was pared by 6 bases and J by 0 bases, with 13 bases between. Germline CDR1 is SEHNR and CDR2 is FQNEAQ (reference sequence). CDR3 length: 15 amino acids. The CDR3 reads CASSLSRRSTDTQYF. In DNA form, the CDR3 reads TGTGCCAGCAGTCTCTCCAGGAGGAGCACAGATACGCAGTATTTT.

The chain employs TRBV18 and TRBJ1-5; 12 bases line up with TRBD1. Germline CDR1 is KGHSH and CDR2 is LQKENI. The CDR3 consists of 18 residues. V shed 1 base, J shed 9 bases, and the junction held 13 bases outside the gene matches. CDR3 sequence: CASSPLGGQGARRGPQHF. The CDR3, as DNA: TGTGCCAGCTCACCACTGGGGGGACAGGGGGCCCGCCGGGGGCCCCAGCATTTT.

This clonotype occurred once. The genes are TRBV27 and TRBJ2-7, with D possibly being TRBD1 (6 bases). The CDR3 is 12 amino acids. CDR1 and CDR2 (germline): MNHEY, SMNVEV (reference sequence). Trimming left V 9 bases short and J 2 bases short, with 11 bases between. The CDR3 bases are TGTGCCAGGACAGGTTTCACCTACGAGCAGTACTTC. This codes for CARTGFTYEQYF.

The chain joins TRBV7-9 to TRBJ2-7; TRBD2 is a possible D gene (6 bases). CDR3 size: 14 residues. The germline V gene has CDR1 SEHNR and CDR2 FQNEAQ (reference sequence). The V gene lost 8 bases and the J gene lost 2 bases, with 16 bases spanning the gap. The CDR3 loop is CASRHGGLPYEQYF. The CDR3 nucleotides read TGTGCCAGCCGACATGGGGGACTTCCCTACGAGCAGTACTTC.

The chain carries TRBV4-1 and TRBJ2-1; D is perhaps TRBD1 (5 bases). V was cut by 4 bases and J by 5 bases, with 15 bases left in between. CDR3 length: 15 amino acids. CDR1 MGHRA and CDR2 YSYEKL come from the germline V gene. The CDR3 loop is CASSPRSTENNEQFF. CDR3 bases: TGCGCCAGCAGCCCACGATCGACAGAAAACAATGAGCAGTTCTTC.

V usage is TRBV5-1 and J usage is TRBJ2-7; 7 bases fit TRBD1. CDR1 SGHRS and CDR2 YFSETQ come from the germline V gene. The CDR3 totals 15 residues. V gave up 4 bases and J gave up 2 bases; unmatched junction bases: 9. The CDR3 coding sequence is TGCGCCAGCAGCCTGGCCGGGACAGCAGCCTACGAGCAGTACTTC. As protein: CASSLAGTAAYEQYF.

The chain is built from TRBV11-3 and TRBJ1-2; D uncertain. CDR3 length: 14 amino acids. Trimming took off 1 base at V and 1 base at J, with 7 bases between the two ends. Germline CDR1 is SGHNT and CDR2 is YENEEA. The CDR3 loop is CASSLGPNNYGYTF. The CDR3 DNA follows: TGTGCCAGCAGCTTAGGGCCCAATAACTATGGCTACACCTTC. Looking up the rest from reference TRBV11-3 and TRBJ1-2 gives the full variable domain: EAGVVQSPRYKIIEKKQPVAFWCNPISGHNTLYWYLQNLGQGPELLIRYENEEAVDDSQLPKDRFSAERLKGVDSTLKIQPAELGDSAVYLCASSLGPNNYGYTFGSGTRLTVV.

The V gene is TRBV6-1, the J gene TRBJ2-7; unclear D gene. CDR3 size: 11 residues. Trimming took 7 bases from V and 9 from J, leaving 13 bases between them. CDR1 and CDR2 from the germline V gene are MNHNS and SASEGT. Here the CDR3 DNA reads TGTGCCAGCAAGGACCCTCTCGGGCAGTACTTC. Encoded protein: CASKDPLGQYF.

The chain recombines TRBV30 with TRBJ1-1; D unclear. Trimming removed 2 bases from V and 0 bases from J, with 7 bases in between. The length of the CDR3 is 13 residues. Germline lookup yields CDR1 GTSNPN and CDR2 SVGIG (reference sequence). This CDR3 reads CAWSSGMNTEAFF. CDR3 nucleotide sequence: TGTGCCTGGAGTTCGGGAATGAACACTGAAGCTTTCTTT.